These 32 T cell receptor beta chains were all obtained from the same sample, sequenced in a study of a mutant IDH1 vaccine in newly diagnosed glioma. Their antigens are not known. Profiling relied on immunoSEQ multiplex PCR, and the TCRdb table lists in-frame clones only, not all of them. The table has almost 30,000 clones, roughly 87% seen once. Described time point: week 5, during vaccination. A single vaccine dose contained 300 ug of mutant IDH1 20-mer peptide, and topical imiquimod was used with it. The specimen comprised peripheral blood mononuclear cells (PBMCs), sampled from a glioma patient whose treatment included an IDH1 peptide vaccine. The receptors shown here come from a woman in her forties with glioma. Some clones in this sample may be carry-over from other donors' samples.

The rearrangement joins TRBV7-2 to TRBJ1-5, with a possible D match to TRBD1 (5 bases). Per germline, CDR1 SGHTA and CDR2 FQGNSA. This CDR3 is built from 14 residues. The V end lost 3 bases, the J end lost 11 bases, and 17 bases lay between the germline ends. The CDR3 sequence: CASSLNAGSGAQHF. The CDR3 DNA follows: TGTGCCAGCAGCTTGAATGCAGGGAGCGGGGCCCAGCATTTT.

This chain joins TRBV11-2 and TRBJ2-3; weak D call: TRBD2 (5 bases). Germline V lookup: CDR1 SGHAT, CDR2 FQNNGV. V lost 1 base and J lost 6, with 17 bases in between. The CDR3 loop spans 16 amino acids. CDR3 nucleotides: TGTGCCAGCAGCTTAGCCCGGAGGATATTTGGTGATACGCAGTATTTT. This encodes CASSLARRIFGDTQYF.

This chain links TRBV15 with TRBJ2-7, with D tentatively TRBD1 (6 bases). The CDR3 totals 14 residues. The germline V and J ends were trimmed by 3 bases and 3 bases, with 12 bases remaining between them. Germline loops: CDR1 LNHNV, CDR2 YYDKDF (reference sequence). CDR3 nucleotides: TGTGCCACCAGCAGTGCCGACAGGAGCTACGAGCAGTACTTC. Encoded protein: CATSSADRSYEQYF.

CDR3 coding DNA: TGTGCCAGCAGTCCAAATACGATTCAGCCCCAGCATTTT. This codes for CASSPNTIQPQHF. The V and J genes are TRBV28 and TRBJ1-5; unclear D gene. CDR3 size: 13 residues. The germline V gene has CDR1 MDHEN and CDR2 SYDVKM. The ends were cut back, 5 bases at V and 6 bases at J, with 11 bases in the middle.

Of note for this clone: One end of the junction varies from germline; a read error may be responsible. The rearrangement links TRBV15 to TRBJ2-4, with TRBD1 matching over 7 bases. The CDR3 loop spans 12 amino acids. CDR1 and CDR2 from the germline V gene are LNHNV and YYDKDF (reference sequence). CDR3 residues: CATSRAYRGVLF. Written as DNA, the CDR3 is TGTGCCACCAGCAGAGCGTACAGGGGCGTCCTCTTC.

This chain links TRBV11-2 with TRBJ2-7; 9 bases map to TRBD2. This CDR3 comprises 15 residues. From germline, CDR1 is SGHAT and CDR2 FQNNGV. With 7 bases clipped from V and 1 base from J, the junction kept 8 bases outside the gene matches. The CDR3 reads CASTKSTSGSYEQYF. CDR3 sequence (DNA): TGTGCCAGCACCAAATCGACTAGCGGATCCTACGAGCAGTACTTC.

In the case of this clone: This CDR3 is also generated by other DNA sequences in the sample. This chain links TRBV7-8 with TRBJ1-5; D gene uncertain. Looked up from germline, CDR1 is SGHVS and CDR2 is FQNEAQ. This CDR3 has 12 residues. V lost 2 bases and J 4 bases, leaving 3 bases between the germline ends. CDR3 amino acids: CASSLYNQPQHF. DNA of the CDR3: TGTGCCAGCAGCTTATATAATCAGCCCCAGCATTTT.

This chain uses TRBV27 with TRBJ2-5; 10 bases agree with TRBD2. CDR1 is MNHEY, CDR2 SMNVEV, per germline (reference sequence). The CDR3 runs to 16 residues. After removal of 6 bases from V and 11 bases from J, the junction contained 18 bases not matched to a gene. CDR3 coding DNA: TGTGCCAGCAGCCTTCGAGCGGGAGGGCCTGGAAGTGAGCAGTACTTC. Amino acid sequence: CASSLRAGGPGSEQYF.

The chain combines TRBV28 with TRBJ2-3; D not resolved. There are 11 residues in the CDR3. Germline CDR1 is MDHEN and CDR2 is SYDVKM. V lost 5 bases and J lost 10, with 10 bases in between. The CDR3 DNA sequence: TGTGCCAGCAGTCCGGGTGATGCGCAGTATTTT. Amino acids: CASSPGDAQYF.

This rearrangement joins TRBV11-2 to TRBJ2-3; 10 bases match TRBD2. The V and J ends lost 5 bases and 2 bases, in that order; junction bases with no gene match: 4. Germline-derived CDR1 and CDR2 are SGHAT and FQNNGV. The CDR3 is made up of 15 amino acids. CDR3 region: CASSPLAGDTDTQYF. The CDR3 nucleotides read TGTGCCAGCAGCCCCCTAGCGGGGGACACAGATACGCAGTATTTT.

This clone was recorded a few times. The CDR3 is CASSSGTEEVNEQFF. For the CDR3, the DNA is TGTGCCAGCAGTTCCGGGACTGAGGAAGTAAATGAGCAGTTCTTC. The chain carries TRBV7-9 and TRBJ2-1; tentatively, D is TRBD2 (6 bases). CDR1 is SEHNR, CDR2 FQNEAQ, per germline (reference sequence). The CDR3 loop spans 15 amino acids. The V and J ends lost 6 bases and 7 bases respectively, with 19 bases between them.

V and J are TRBV19 and TRBJ1-1; no definite D call. With 9 bases removed from V and 1 base from J, the gap between germline ends came to 9 bases. Germline V gives CDR1 LNHDA, CDR2 SQIVND (reference sequence). This CDR3 has 12 residues. DNA for the CDR3: TGTGCCAGGCAACGGGGGAACACTGAAGCTTTCTTT. It translates to CARQRGNTEAFF.

The chain carries TRBV4-3 and TRBJ1-5; tentative D call: TRBD1 (6 bases). The length of the CDR3 is 15 residues. Germline values: CDR1 LGHNA, CDR2 YSLEER. The V gene lost 0 bases and the J gene lost 6 bases, with 12 bases spanning the gap. The CDR3 DNA reads as TGCGCCAGCAGCCAAGATACAGGGCTAGGTCAGCCCCAGCATTTT. This encodes CASSQDTGLGQPQHF.

The gene calls are TRBV11-2 and TRBJ2-7; D call uncertain. This CDR3 region has 13 residues. The germline V and J ends were trimmed by 5 bases and 7 bases, with 15 bases remaining between them. Germline lookup yields CDR1 SGHAT and CDR2 FQNNGV. This CDR3 is CASSDILNGEQYF. In DNA, the CDR3 is TGTGCCAGCAGCGACATACTCAACGGAGAGCAGTACTTC.

This clone was counted a single time. The chain carries TRBV4-2 and TRBJ2-3; a weak D match, TRBD2 (5 bases). V was cut by 4 bases and J by 1 base, with 18 bases left in between. Germline V lookup: CDR1 LGHNA, CDR2 YNFKEQ. The CDR3 runs to 17 residues. In nucleotides, the CDR3 is TGTGCCAGCAGCCGGCACCCTAGCTCTTGGGGCACAGATACGCAGTATTTT. This translates into CASSRHPSSWGTDTQYF.

The V and J genes are TRBV19 and TRBJ2-5; perhaps TRBD1 as D (5 bases). The V gene lost 1 base and the J gene lost 3 bases, with 6 bases spanning the gap. The germline V gene encodes CDR1 LNHDA and CDR2 SQIVND (reference sequence). This CDR3 has 13 residues. In nucleotides, the CDR3 is TGTGCCAGTAGTATAGGCAGGGAAGAGACCCAGTACTTC. Translated, it gives CASSIGREETQYF.

The chain couples TRBV6-6 to TRBJ2-7; D may match TRBD1 or TRBD2 (5 bases each). V shed 4 bases and J shed 4 bases, with 14 bases lying between them. The germline gives CDR1 MNHNY, CDR2 SVGAGI (reference sequence). The CDR3 has 14 amino acids. CDR3 loop: CASSLTGGRYEQYF. As DNA, the CDR3 is TGTGCCAGCAGTTTGACTGGGGGTCGGTACGAGCAGTACTTC.

The chain is built from TRBV14 and TRBJ1-4, with D hard to call. The CDR3 is made up of 15 amino acids. Trimming stripped 1 base from V and 4 bases from J, with 10 bases between. Germline CDR1 is SGHDN and CDR2 is FVKESK. The CDR3 is CASSQVEDRNEKLFF. The DNA of the CDR3 is TGTGCCAGCAGCCAAGTCGAGGACCGTAATGAAAAACTGTTTTTT.

The chain is built from TRBV5-1 and TRBJ1-4; 7 nucleotides line up with TRBD1. The CDR3 extends over 14 amino acids. V lost 4 bases to trimming and J lost 7 bases; unmatched junction nucleotides: 7. Germline values: CDR1 SGHRS, CDR2 YFSETQ. The CDR3 here is CASSRRDSSEKLFF. The CDR3 nucleotides read TGCGCCAGCAGCCGTCGGGACAGCTCTGAAAAACTGTTTTTT.

V gene TRBV6-5 combines with J gene TRBJ1-2; 9 nucleotides match TRBD1. CDR1 is MNHEY, CDR2 SVGAGI, per germline. CDR3 length: 14 residues. The V segment lost 6 bases and the J segment 6 bases; nucleotides outside the gene matches: 8. CDR3 sequence reads: CASRTGGGGDGYTF. The CDR3 DNA sequence: TGTGCCAGCAGGACAGGGGGAGGCGGGGATGGCTACACCTTC.

The V gene is TRBV4-3, the J gene TRBJ1-5, with 9 bases that match TRBD1. The CDR3 contains 15 residues. In germline, CDR1 is LGHNA, CDR2 YSLEER. Losses at the gene ends were 1 base for V and 7 bases for J; bases not matched to a gene: 5. This CDR3 is CASSQADRGGQPQHF. The DNA of the CDR3 is TGCGCCAGCAGCCAAGCGGACAGGGGAGGACAGCCCCAGCATTTT.

The chain joins TRBV7-2 to TRBJ2-1; a possible D gene is TRBD2 (5 bases). Germline loops: CDR1 SGHTA, CDR2 FQGNSA. CDR3 length: 16 residues. Trimming shortened V by 5 bases and J by 6 bases, and 20 bases separated the two germline ends. The CDR3 spells CASSRLARISANEQFF. CDR3 coding DNA: TGTGCCAGCAGCCGGCTAGCAAGAATCTCGGCCAATGAGCAGTTCTTC.

This chain links TRBV10-3 with TRBJ2-1, with D hard to call. The ends were cut back, 3 bases at V and 10 bases at J, with 7 bases in the middle. This CDR3 has 11 residues. Germline V gene sequence: CDR1 ENHRY, CDR2 SYGVKD. CDR3 coding DNA: TGTGCCATCAGTGAAGAAGGAGAGCAGTTCTTC. It specifies CAISEEGEQFF.

The chain uses TRBV4-1 and TRBJ1-5; tentatively, D is TRBD1 (6 bases). The V end was cut by 1 base, the J end by 4 bases, with 26 bases between. CDR1 is MGHRA and CDR2 is YSYEKL in the germline V gene. This CDR3 has 20 residues. The CDR3 reads CASSQGPPGWGSRGNQPQHF. The CDR3 DNA follows: TGCGCCAGCAGCCAAGGGCCTCCAGGGTGGGGGTCGAGGGGGAATCAGCCCCAGCATTTT.

The rearrangement uses TRBV9 and TRBJ2-7, with unresolved D. Per germline, CDR1 SGDLS and CDR2 YYNGEE. V was cut by 4 bases and J by 3 bases, with 14 bases left in between. The CDR3 is 14 residues long. The CDR3 spells CASSFRPGLYEQYF. CDR3 nucleotide sequence: TGTGCCAGCAGCTTCAGACCCGGGCTCTACGAGCAGTACTTC. The variable domain in full, completed from reference TRBV9 and TRBJ2-7, reads DSGVTQTPKHLITATGQRVTLRCSPRSGDLSVYWYQQSLDQGLQFLIQYYNGEERAKGNILERFSAQQFPDLHSELNLSSLELGDSALYFCASSFRPGLYEQYFGPGTRLTVT.

V and J are TRBV14 and TRBJ2-1; no firm D call. Germline CDR1 reads SGHDN; CDR2 reads FVKESK. V was shortened by 1 base and J by 4 bases, with 8 bases between the two germline ends. The CDR3 consists of 14 residues. This CDR3 is CASSQVGTYNEQFF. Here the CDR3 DNA reads TGTGCCAGCAGCCAAGTGGGAACTTACAATGAGCAGTTCTTC. The entire variable domain, with the rest obtained from reference TRBV14 and TRBJ2-1, is as follows: EAGVTQFPSHSVIEKGQTVTLRCDPISGHDNLYWYRRVMGKEIKFLLHFVKESKQDESGMPNNRFLAERTGGTYSTLKVQPAELEDSGVYFCASSQVGTYNEQFFGPGTRLTVL.

J is TRBJ2-2 and V is TRBV4-2; no reliable D call. V was pared by 1 base and J by 6 bases, with 9 bases between. The germline V gene has CDR1 LGHNA and CDR2 YNFKEQ. The CDR3 is made up of 14 amino acids. CDR3 bases: TGTGCCAGCAGCCAAGGATCGGCGGCCGGGGAGCTGTTTTTT. It translates to CASSQGSAAGELFF.

This chain links TRBV18 with TRBJ2-2; D uncertain. This CDR3 has 14 residues. CDR1 is KGHSH, CDR2 LQKENI, per germline. V lost 3 bases and J lost 4, with 9 bases in between. The CDR3 is CASSPPPSTGELFF. The CDR3 nucleotides read TGTGCCAGCTCACCCCCCCCTAGCACCGGGGAGCTGTTTTTT.

This clone turned up a few times. This rearrangement joins TRBV27 to TRBJ1-5, with D perhaps matching TRBD1 (5 bases). This CDR3 has 13 residues. The ends were cut back, 8 bases at V and 3 bases at J, with 11 bases in the middle. In germline, CDR1 is MNHEY, CDR2 SMNVEV (reference sequence). The CDR3 protein is CASGWDFNQPQHF. CDR3 nucleotide sequence: TGTGCCAGCGGATGGGACTTCAATCAGCCCCAGCATTTT.

The CDR3 sequence: CASGLAGGSKTQYF. Written as DNA, the CDR3 is TGTGCCAGCGGATTAGCGGGAGGGTCCAAGACCCAGTACTTC. V and J are TRBV25-1 and TRBJ2-5, with 11 bases identical to TRBD2. In germline, CDR1 is MGHDK, CDR2 SYGVNS. The CDR3 has 14 residues. Unmatched junction bases numbered 8, after V lost 8 bases and J lost 6 bases.

This chain joins TRBV27 and TRBJ1-2; 9 nucleotides match TRBD1. The germline CDR1 and CDR2 sequences are MNHEY and SMNVEV (reference sequence). J was trimmed by 4 bases and V by 4 bases; bases with no gene match: 16. The CDR3 has 18 amino acids. The chain's CDR3 is CASSSSSGTGPIAYGYTF. The CDR3 DNA is TGTGCCAGCAGTTCGTCCTCCGGGACAGGGCCGATTGCCTATGGCTACACCTTC.

The rearrangement links TRBV7-8 to TRBJ2-1, with D uncertain. Germline CDR1 SGHVS, CDR2 FQNEAQ. V lost 5 bases and J lost 7, with 12 bases in between. The CDR3 has 13 residues. The DNA for the CDR3 is TGTGCCAGCAGCCTACCGCCGGCTAATGAGCAGTTCTTC. Encoded protein: CASSLPPANEQFF.